What follows are 4 T cell receptor beta chains derived from one specimen sequenced in a study of prognosis after radiotherapy for stage I lung cancer (dated by TCRdb to about 2021). The sample was run on an Illumina HiSeq 3000. Two rounds of multiplex PCR were performed to amplify the TCR beta CDR3 region from genomic DNA. The first PCR round used primers specific to each TRBV and TRBJ gene, with sequences filed in Chinese patent CN105087789A. TCRdb reprocessing: public reads trimmed at Q25 with fastp, clones called with MiXCR, in-frame beta chains kept. Rows are combined by CDR3 protein, so each entry shows the most common genes and DNA. Counted in this sample were 30,000 to 40,000 distinct CDR3 sequences; approximately 29% of them appeared once. Jointly, the top ten make up roughly a quarter of the sample. Here the sequenced sample was PBMCs, taken before or after stereotactic body radiation therapy (not recorded which). These receptor sequences come from a donor over 45 with non-small cell lung cancer.

In this sample, this clonotype turned up many times. CDR3 region: CASSLLGSGGAGELFF. CDR3 DNA: TGTGCCAGCAGCTTATTAGGTAGCGGGGGAGCCGGGGAGCTGTTTTTT. The chain is built from TRBV7-3 and TRBJ2-2; 9 nucleotides align to TRBD2. The germline V gene encodes CDR1 SGHTA and CDR2 FQGTGA. CDR3 size: 16 residues. V was clipped by 2 bases and J by 6 bases; unmatched bases: 7.

With regard to this clonotype: At one boundary the junction diverges from the germline segment, which might be a read error. This sequence joins TRBV12-3 or TRBV12-4 and TRBJ2-5; no firm D call. This CDR3 comprises 14 residues. CDR3 bases: TGTGCCAGAAAGCTAGGGCCGACCGGAGAGACTCAGTACTTC. Translation gives CARKLGPTGETQYF.

This clonotype has ten or more counts. This rearrangement joins TRBV5-5 to TRBJ2-7; 10 bases are shared with TRBD1. V lost 0 bases and J lost 6; bases outside the gene matches: 6. Germline loops: CDR1 SGHKS, CDR2 YYEKEE (reference sequence). The CDR3 spans 15 residues. The CDR3 nucleotides are TGTGCCAGCAGCTTGGGACAGGGGGCTGGCGGCGAGCAGTACTTC. Amino acid sequence: CASSLGQGAGGEQYF. The full variable domain, completed using reference TRBV5-5 and TRBJ2-7, is DAGVTQSPTHLIKTRGQQVTLRCSPISGHKSVSWYQQVLGQGPQFIFQYYEKEERGRGNFPDRFSARQFPNYSSELNVNALLLGDSALYLCASSLGQGAGGEQYFGPGTRLTVT.

The V gene is TRBV19, the J gene TRBJ1-5; D remains ambiguous. Looked up from germline, CDR1 is LNHDA and CDR2 is SQIVND (reference sequence). This CDR3 is built from 15 residues. V was clipped by 7 bases and J by 0 bases, with 13 bases between them. CDR3 region: CASKPAGYSNQPQHF. For the CDR3, the DNA is TGTGCCAGTAAGCCGGCAGGCTATAGCAATCAGCCCCAGCATTTT.